This T cell receptor (beta chain) derives from a study of human T cells and chemical hapten exposure. What the library attached to individual cDNA molecules were unique molecular identifiers. As originally analysed: Between roughly 20,000 and 690,600 TCRs appeared in each sample, and the median stood at 95,638. TCRdb reanalysed the RACE reads using MiXCR and keeps one entry per CDR3 protein. TCRdb, rather than the study authors, made the V and J calls. The sample lists over 300,000 distinct CDR3 sequences, roughly 5% occurring once. This clonotype has ten or more counts. Time point: pre-sensitization, week 0. Noted treatment: therapeutic diphenylcyclopropenone sensitization with weekly scalp DPC. This CDR3 region has 15 residues. The V and J ends lost 1 base and 2 bases respectively, with 10 bases between them. CDR1 and CDR2 (germline): SGHVS, FNYEAQ.

The V gene is TRBV7-6, the J gene TRBJ2-3, with D tentatively TRBD2 (5 bases). The input for sequencing was whole blood, taken in connection with sensitization to the hapten diphenylcyclopropenone (DPC). This TCR came from a woman aged 45-60 years with alopecia areata. Some clones in this sample may be carry-over from other donors' samples. The CDR3 loop is CASSLVGGDTDTQYF. CDR3 in DNA: TGTGCCAGCAGCTTAGTAGGAGGAGACACAGATACGCAGTATTTT.